The 8 T cell receptor beta chains reported below all come from one sample, sequenced in a study of OX40 agonist ivuxolimab in advanced cancers. The repertoire was sequenced with immunoSEQ multiplex PCR; TCRdb's copy has only in-frame clones and lacks some. The sample records some 70,000 clones, about 89% being singletons. Sequencing was performed on CD4+ or CD8+ T cells sorted from blood, taken in a trial of the OX40 agonist ivuxolimab. The receptors shown here come from an adult with an advanced solid tumor such as melanoma, head and neck, liver or kidney cancer.

This chain connects TRBV7-9 to TRBJ1-3; the D gene is possibly TRBD1 (6 bases). Germline V CDR1 and CDR2: SEHNR, FQNEAQ (reference sequence). The length of the CDR3 is 14 residues. The V gene lost 5 bases and the J gene lost 0 bases, with 8 bases spanning the gap. The CDR3 sequence is CASSRGSSGNTIYF. The CDR3 DNA sequence: TGTGCCAGCAGCAGGGGGTCCTCTGGAAACACCATATATTTT.

This chain connects TRBV6-6 to TRBJ1-1; possible D gene TRBD1, 6 bases. V was trimmed by 6 bases and J by 3 bases, leaving 17 bases between them. Germline V gene sequence: CDR1 MNHNY, CDR2 SVGAGI (reference sequence). This CDR3 is built from 15 residues. The CDR3 sequence is CASSKGGSGDTEAFF. DNA for the CDR3: TGTGCCAGCAGCAAAGGAGGTTCAGGGGACACTGAAGCTTTCTTT.

This clone was seen just once. Germline and junction disagree at one end, which may indicate a read error. The chain couples TRBV12-5 to TRBJ2-7, with D unresolved. Per the germline V gene, CDR1 is LGHNT and CDR2 is FRNRAP. The CDR3 is 13 amino acids. CDR3 sequence reads: CASAQDLPYEQYF. The CDR3 nucleotides are TGTGCCAGTGCTCAGGATTTACCCTACGAGCAGTACTTC.

J is TRBJ2-5 and V is TRBV5-6; tentatively, D is TRBD1 (6 bases). Germline V CDR1 and CDR2: SGHDT, YYEEEE. V dropped 4 bases and J dropped 4 bases, with 11 bases sitting between them. The CDR3 is made up of 13 amino acids. The CDR3 loop reads CASSPSGVETQYF. The CDR3 DNA reads as TGTGCCAGCAGCCCATCAGGGGTAGAGACCCAGTACTTC.

The chain has TRBV14 and TRBJ1-2; 8 positions match TRBD1. The V segment lost 1 base and the J segment 8 bases; nucleotides outside the gene matches: 3. The CDR3 is made up of 13 amino acids. The germline gives CDR1 SGHDN, CDR2 FVKESK. The CDR3 region is CASSQGQGYGYTF. As DNA, the CDR3 is TGTGCCAGCAGCCAAGGACAGGGGTACGGCTACACCTTC.

This chain links TRBV20-1 with TRBJ1-2; maybe TRBD1 (5 bases). V gave up 5 bases and J gave up 13 bases, with 14 bases separating them. This CDR3 spans 10 amino acids. The germline V gene has CDR1 DFQATT and CDR2 SNEGSKA (reference sequence). CDR3 in amino acids: CSAPTQGRTF. In DNA, the CDR3 is TGCAGTGCTCCTACCCAGGGACGCACCTTC.

V usage is TRBV6-1 and J usage is TRBJ2-4; D is unresolved. V was pared by 6 bases and J by 5 bases, with 8 bases between. This CDR3 has 12 residues. Germline assignment: CDR1 MNHNS and CDR2 SASEGT. The CDR3 sequence: CASSPPQNIQYF. For the CDR3, the DNA is TGTGCCAGCAGCCCCCCCCAAAACATTCAGTACTTC.

The V gene is TRBV5-1, the J gene TRBJ2-3; 7 positions agree with TRBD1. V shed 4 bases, J shed 5 bases, and the junction held 16 bases outside the gene matches. Germline V lookup: CDR1 SGHRS, CDR2 YFSETQ. This CDR3 region has 17 residues. CDR3 residues: CASSPYRGVISLDTQYF. The CDR3 nucleotides are TGCGCCAGCAGCCCCTACAGGGGCGTGATTTCATTAGATACGCAGTATTTT. Full variable domain (missing parts from reference TRBV5-1 and TRBJ2-3): KAGVTQTPRYLIKTRGQQVTLSCSPISGHRSVSWYQQTPGQGLQFLFEYFSETQRNKGNFPGRFSGRQFSNSRSEMNVSTLELGDSALYLCASSPYRGVISLDTQYFGPGTRLTVL.